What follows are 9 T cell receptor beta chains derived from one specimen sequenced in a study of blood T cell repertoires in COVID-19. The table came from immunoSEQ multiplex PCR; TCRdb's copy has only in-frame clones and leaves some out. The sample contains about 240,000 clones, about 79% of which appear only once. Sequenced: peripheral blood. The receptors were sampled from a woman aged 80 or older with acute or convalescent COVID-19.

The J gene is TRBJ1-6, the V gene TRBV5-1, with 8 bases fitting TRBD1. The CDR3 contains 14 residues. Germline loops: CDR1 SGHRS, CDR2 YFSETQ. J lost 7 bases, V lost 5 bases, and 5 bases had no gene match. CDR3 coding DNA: TGCGCCAGCAGGCAGGACAGGGTGAATTCACCCCTCCACTTT. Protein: CASRQDRVNSPLHF.

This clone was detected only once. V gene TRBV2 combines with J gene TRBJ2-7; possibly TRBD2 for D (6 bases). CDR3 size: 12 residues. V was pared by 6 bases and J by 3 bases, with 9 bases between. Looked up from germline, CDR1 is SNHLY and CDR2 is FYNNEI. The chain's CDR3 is CASRPGSYEQYF. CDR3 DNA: TGTGCCAGCAGGCCCGGGAGCTACGAGCAGTACTTC. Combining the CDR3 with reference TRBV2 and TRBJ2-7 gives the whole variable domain EPEVTQTPSHQVTQMGQEVILRCVPISNHLYFYWYRQILGQKVEFLVSFYNNEISEKSEIFDDQFSVERPDGSNFTLKIRSTKLEDSAMYFCASRPGSYEQYFGPGTRLTVT.

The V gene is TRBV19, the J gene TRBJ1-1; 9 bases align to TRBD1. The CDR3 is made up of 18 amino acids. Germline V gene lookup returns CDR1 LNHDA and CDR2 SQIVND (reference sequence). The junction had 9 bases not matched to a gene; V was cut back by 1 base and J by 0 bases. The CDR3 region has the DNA TGTGCCAGTAGTATAGCCGGACAGGGGTCCTTCATGAACACTGAAGCTTTCTTT. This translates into CASSIAGQGSFMNTEAFF.

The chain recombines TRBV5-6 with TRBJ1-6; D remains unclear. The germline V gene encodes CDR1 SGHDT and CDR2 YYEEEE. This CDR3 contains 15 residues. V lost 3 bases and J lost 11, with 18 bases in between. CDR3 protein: CASSSSPGALTPLHF. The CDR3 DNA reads TGTGCCAGCAGCTCCTCTCCGGGAGCTTTGACACCCCTCCACTTT.

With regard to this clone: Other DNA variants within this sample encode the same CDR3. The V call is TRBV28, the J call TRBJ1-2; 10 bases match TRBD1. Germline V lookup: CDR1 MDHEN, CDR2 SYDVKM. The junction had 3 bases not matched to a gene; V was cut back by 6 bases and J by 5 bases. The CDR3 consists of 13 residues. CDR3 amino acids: CASRTGGTYGYTF. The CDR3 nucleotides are TGTGCCAGCAGGACAGGGGGCACGTATGGCTACACCTTC.

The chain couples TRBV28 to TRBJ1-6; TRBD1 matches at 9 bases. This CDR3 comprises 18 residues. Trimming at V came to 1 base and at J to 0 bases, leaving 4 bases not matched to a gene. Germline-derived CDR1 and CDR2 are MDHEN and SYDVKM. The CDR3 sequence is CASSLFLTGGSYNSPLHF. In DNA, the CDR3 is TGTGCCAGCAGTTTATTCCTGACAGGGGGCTCCTATAATTCACCCCTCCACTTT.

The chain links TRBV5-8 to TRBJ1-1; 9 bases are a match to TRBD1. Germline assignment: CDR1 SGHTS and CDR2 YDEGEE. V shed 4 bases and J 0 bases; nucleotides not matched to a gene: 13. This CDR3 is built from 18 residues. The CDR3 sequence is CASSPTGGAVRMNTEAFF. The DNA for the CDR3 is TGTGCCAGCAGCCCCACAGGGGGCGCGGTGAGAATGAACACTGAAGCTTTCTTT.

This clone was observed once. The CDR3 DNA reads TGTGCCAGTAGCCCCTCGGACAGGGACGGAGAAAAACTGTTTTTT. Translated, it gives CASSPSDRDGEKLFF. This chain links TRBV19 with TRBJ1-4; TRBD1 aligns across 8 bases. Germline V gene data show CDR1 as LNHDA and CDR2 as SQIVND (reference sequence). Unmatched junction bases numbered 11, after V lost 6 bases and J lost 8 bases. This CDR3 spans 15 amino acids.

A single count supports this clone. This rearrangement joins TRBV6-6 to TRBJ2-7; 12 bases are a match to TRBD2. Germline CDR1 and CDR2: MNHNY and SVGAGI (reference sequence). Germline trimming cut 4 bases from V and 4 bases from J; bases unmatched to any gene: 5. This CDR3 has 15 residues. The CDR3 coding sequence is TGTGCCAGCAGTTTCCTAGCGGGGGGGCGGTACGAGCAGTACTTC. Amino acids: CASSFLAGGRYEQYF.